The 2 T cell receptor beta chains reported below all come from one sample, sequenced in a study of blood T cell repertoires in COVID-19. Some clones are missing from TCRdb's copy, which holds only in-frame ones; the method was immunoSEQ multiplex PCR. The sample carries about 170,000 clones, around 79% recorded once. The sequencing sample was made of PBMCs or T cells enriched from blood (not recorded which). Every receptor here comes from a woman aged 70-85 years in a cohort exposed to, infected with or recovered from COVID-19 (not recorded which).

The rearrangement links TRBV5-1 to TRBJ2-3, with D possibly TRBD1 on 6 matching bases. The CDR3 is 14 amino acids. Per the germline V gene, CDR1 is SGHRS and CDR2 is YFSETQ. The V gene lost 2 bases and the J gene lost 5 bases, with 12 bases spanning the gap. The CDR3 spells CASSFQGLVDTQYF. In DNA, the CDR3 is TGCGCCAGCAGCTTTCAGGGGTTAGTAGATACGCAGTATTTT.

The J gene is TRBJ1-3, the V gene TRBV3-1 (or the pseudogene TRBV3-2), with a weak D call TRBD1 (5 bases). This CDR3 is built from 17 residues. The ends were cut back, 1 base at V and 4 bases at J, with 17 bases in the middle. CDR1 and CDR2 (germline): LGHDT, YNNKEL (reference sequence). The CDR3 reads CASSQGTRGVTGNTIYF. The CDR3 bases are TGTGCCAGCAGCCAAGGGACCCGGGGGGTGACAGGAAACACCATATATTTT.